The present TCR beta chain was sequenced within a study of T cell repertoires and leukemia-associated antigens (dated 2019 in TCRdb). For the study in its entirety: Per sample, about 5.1 to 7 million read pairs and roughly 3.3 to 5.0 million effective reads were obtained, for approximately 16 million effective reads in total. In vitro peptide stimulation of healthy T cells was used with the aim of identifying the antigen recognized by a TCR Vbeta21 clone previously found in CML patients. Study-level results and caveats: Antigen specificity and function of the expanded clones were not tested directly and required further investigation. Numbers of Vbeta genes (about 64), Jbeta genes (around 13), VDJ rearrangements and unique CDR3s did not differ significantly among the four groups.

From the cysteine through the phenylalanine, the CDR3 covers 13 amino acids. The entry retains the CDR3 DNA only, 39 bases that are in frame from base 1. The CDR1 and CDR2 encoded by the germline V gene (reference sequence) are DFQATT and SNEGSKA. The junction carries 8 bases between V and J, which are trimmed by 3 bases and 2 bases respectively. As a first step, the CD3+ T cells were left to rest overnight in RPMI 1640 lacking fetal bovine serum, at 2 million to 3 million cells/mL. CD3+ T cells were isolated from PBMCs with MACS immunomagnetic beads following the manufacturer's instructions. TRIzol reagent was used to extract total RNA from the cultured T cells. 5' rapid amplification of cDNA ends (5'RACE) was the method used to amplify TCRbeta libraries from the RNA. Before sequencing, library concentration and integrity were assessed using Qubit, an Agilent instrument, and quantitative PCR. A commercial service provider sequenced the qualified libraries on Illumina HiSeq or MiSeq. Under the source paper's analysis protocol: TCR sequences in each sample were identified with MiXCR version 1.8.2. To qualify, a clone needed a CDR3 longer than four amino acids, an in-frame nucleotide length, and no stop codon. A read containing the complete CDR3 structure was counted as an effective read. Expanded clones were validated by RT-PCR with 24 Vbeta primers, GeneScan spectratyping, and Sanger sequencing. TCRdb took the public reads, trimmed them with fastp at Q25, ran MiXCR for clone calling and kept in-frame beta chains. Rows with a matching CDR3 protein are joined into one entry that keeps the most common DNA and genes. It is TCRdb's table, rather than the study itself, that gives the V and J calls and clone size. This sample lists 13,000 to 15,000 distinct CDR3 sequences; approximately 37% were detected once. Roughly 8.7% of the sample is in the top ten clones.

In its sample, this clonotype comes out as medium-sized (0.01 to 0.1%). The clone's antigen remains unknown. No base quality values were provided; no much bigger clone lies one nucleotide off. The sample was CD3+ T cells sorted from blood and cultured. The clonotype was recovered from a female donor in good health. The chain was built from TRBV20-1 and TRBJ1-5; D gene: possibly TRBD1, on 5 matching bases. The nucleotides read TGCAGTGCTAGTGGCAGGGGCAATCAGCCCCAGCATTTT. The translation is CSASGRGNQPQHF.